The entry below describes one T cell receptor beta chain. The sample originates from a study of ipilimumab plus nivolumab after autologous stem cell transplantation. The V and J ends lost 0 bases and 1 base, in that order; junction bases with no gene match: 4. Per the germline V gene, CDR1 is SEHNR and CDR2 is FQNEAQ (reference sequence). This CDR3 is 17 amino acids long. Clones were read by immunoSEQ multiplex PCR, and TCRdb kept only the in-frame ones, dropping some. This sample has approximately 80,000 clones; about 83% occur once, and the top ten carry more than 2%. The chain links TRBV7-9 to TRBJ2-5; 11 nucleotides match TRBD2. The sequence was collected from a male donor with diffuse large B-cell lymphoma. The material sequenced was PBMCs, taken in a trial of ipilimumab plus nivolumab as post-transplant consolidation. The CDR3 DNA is TGTGCCAGCAGCTTAGCAACCGGGACTAGCGGCCAAGAGACCCAGTACTTC. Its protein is CASSLATGTSGQETQYF. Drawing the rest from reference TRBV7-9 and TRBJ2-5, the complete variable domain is DTGVSQNPRHKITKRGQNVTFRCDPISEHNRLYWYRQTLGQGPEFLTYFQNEAQLEKSRLLSDRFSAERPKGSFSTLEIQRTEQGDSAMYLCASSLATGTSGQETQYFGPGTRLLVL.